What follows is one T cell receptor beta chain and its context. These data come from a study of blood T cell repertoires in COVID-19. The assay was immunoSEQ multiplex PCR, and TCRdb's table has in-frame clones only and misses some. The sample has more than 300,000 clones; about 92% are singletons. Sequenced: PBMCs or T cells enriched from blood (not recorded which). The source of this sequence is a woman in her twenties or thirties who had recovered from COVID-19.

The CDR3 region has the DNA TGTGCCAGCAGCTTAACCGGGACAAGCGGCTACACCTTC. Protein: CASSLTGTSGYTF. The V call is TRBV7-2, the J call TRBJ1-2, with a weak D call TRBD1 (6 bases). The germline V gene encodes CDR1 SGHTA and CDR2 FQGNSA. There are 13 residues in the CDR3. Deletions cut 2 bases from V and 8 bases from J, with 12 bases between. Combining the CDR3 with reference TRBV7-2 and TRBJ1-2 gives the whole variable domain GAGVSQSPSNKVTEKGKDVELRCDPISGHTALYWYRQSLGQGLEFLIYFQGNSAPDKSGLPSDRFSAERTGGSVSTLTIQRTQQEDSAVYLCASSLTGTSGYTFGSGTRLTVV.